This T cell receptor beta chain was profiled in a study of long-term antiretroviral therapy in people with HIV. Study in general: It was about a decade before the 2015 immediate-ART recommendation that the earliest samples were taken. Whole-study results and caveats: With ART, diversity went up but was still lower than in transplant donor controls.

Remarks on this clone: The antigen is undetermined.

Each HIV-infected participant was given treatment in the United States. There were about 1-10 million cryopreserved PBMC in the samples before DNA extraction. V was clipped by 4 bases and J by 2 bases, with 6 bases between them. CDR3 size: 12 residues. Per germline, CDR1 MDHEN and CDR2 SYDVKM. With survey level as its setting, the immunoSEQ assay was v3.0. Assay used: immunoSEQ multiplex PCR; TCRdb lists only in-frame clones, some missing. The repertoire holds 25,000 to 30,000 clones, with 75% to 85% as singletons. The sequenced sample was unsorted PBMCs, obtained 2.9 years after starting antiretroviral therapy. This chain joins TRBV28 and TRBJ2-7, with D unresolved. This TCR was sampled from a man aged 45-60 years with HIV. CDR3 coding DNA: TGTGCCAGCAGTTCCCCCCCCTACGAGCAGTACTTC. It yields the protein CASSSPPYEQYF. Full variable domain (missing parts from reference TRBV28 and TRBJ2-7): DVKVTQSSRYLVKRTGEKVFLECVQDMDHENMFWYRQDPGLGLRLIYFSYDVKMKEKGDIPEGYSVSREKKERFSLILESASTNQTSMYLCASSSPPYEQYFGPGTRLTVT.